This T cell receptor beta chain stems from a study of shared clonotypes between healthy human individuals. Some clones are missing from TCRdb's copy, which holds only in-frame ones; the method was immunoSEQ multiplex PCR. The sample has about 2.2 million clones, 93% seen once. Naive CD8 cells lacked CD45RO and underwent positive selection for CCR7, leaving out terminally differentiated effector memory CD45RA+ cells. This clonotype originated in a man aged 18 to 30 in good health. Some clones in this sample may be carry-over from other donors' samples. Sample: naive CD8+ T cells from PBMCs.

Here the CDR3 DNA reads TGTGCCAGTAGTATACAGATCTTCGGACAGGCGGGGGCCAACGTCCTGACTTTC. Protein product: CASSIQIFGQAGANVLTF. The rearrangement uses TRBV19 and TRBJ2-6; 7 bases fit TRBD1. CDR1 is LNHDA and CDR2 is SQIVND in the germline V gene (reference sequence). The CDR3 extends over 18 amino acids. Trimming removed 2 bases from V and 4 bases from J; junction bases left unmatched: 11.